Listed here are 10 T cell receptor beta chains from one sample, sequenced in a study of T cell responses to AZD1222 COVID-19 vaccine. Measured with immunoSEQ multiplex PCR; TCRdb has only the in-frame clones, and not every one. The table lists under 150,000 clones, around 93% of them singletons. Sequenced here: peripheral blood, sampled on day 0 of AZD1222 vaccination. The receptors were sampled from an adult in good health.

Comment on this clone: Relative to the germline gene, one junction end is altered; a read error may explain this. The CDR3 loop reads CASSEGTPYF. The CDR3 bases are TGTGCCAGCAGTGAAGGGACACCATACTTC. The chain links TRBV2 to TRBJ1-2, with D perhaps matching TRBD1 (5 bases). The CDR3 totals 10 residues. CDR1 is SNHLY, CDR2 FYNNEI, per germline.

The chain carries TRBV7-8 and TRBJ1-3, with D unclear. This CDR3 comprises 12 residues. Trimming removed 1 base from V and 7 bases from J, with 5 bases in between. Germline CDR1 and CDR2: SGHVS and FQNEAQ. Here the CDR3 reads CASSLGRNTIYF. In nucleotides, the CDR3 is TGTGCCAGCAGCTTAGGTCGGAACACCATATATTTT.

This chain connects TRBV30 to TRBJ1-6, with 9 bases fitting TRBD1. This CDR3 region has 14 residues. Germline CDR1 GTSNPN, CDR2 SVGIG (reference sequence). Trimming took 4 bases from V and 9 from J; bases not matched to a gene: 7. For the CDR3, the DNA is TGTGCCTGGACCTTTGGGACAGGGAGTTCACCCCTCCACTTT. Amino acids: CAWTFGTGSSPLHF. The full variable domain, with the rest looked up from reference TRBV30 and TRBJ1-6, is SQTIHQWPATLVQPVGSPLSLECTVEGTSNPNLYWYRQAAGRGLQLLFYSVGIGQISSEVPQNLSASRPQDRQFILSSKKLLLSDSGFYLCAWTFGTGSSPLHFGNGTRLTVT.

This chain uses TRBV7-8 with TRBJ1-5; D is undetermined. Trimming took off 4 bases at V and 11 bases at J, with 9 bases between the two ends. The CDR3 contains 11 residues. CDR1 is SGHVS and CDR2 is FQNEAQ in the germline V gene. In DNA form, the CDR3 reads TGTGCCAGCAGCTCCATGAGGGCCCAGCATTTT. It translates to CASSSMRAQHF. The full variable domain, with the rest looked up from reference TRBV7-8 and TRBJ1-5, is GAGVSQSPRYKVAKRGQDVALRCDPISGHVSLFWYQQALGQGPEFLTYFQNEAQLDKSGLPSDRFFAERPEGSVSTLKIQRTQQEDSAVYLCASSSMRAQHFGDGTRLSIL.

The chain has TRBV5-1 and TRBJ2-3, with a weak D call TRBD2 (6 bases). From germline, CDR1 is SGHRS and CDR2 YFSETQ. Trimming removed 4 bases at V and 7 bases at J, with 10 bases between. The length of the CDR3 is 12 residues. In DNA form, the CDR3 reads TGCGCCAGCAGCCCTAGCGAAAATACGCAGTATTTT. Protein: CASSPSENTQYF. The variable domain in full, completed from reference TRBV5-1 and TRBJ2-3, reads KAGVTQTPRYLIKTRGQQVTLSCSPISGHRSVSWYQQTPGQGLQFLFEYFSETQRNKGNFPGRFSGRQFSNSRSEMNVSTLELGDSALYLCASSPSENTQYFGPGTRLTVL.

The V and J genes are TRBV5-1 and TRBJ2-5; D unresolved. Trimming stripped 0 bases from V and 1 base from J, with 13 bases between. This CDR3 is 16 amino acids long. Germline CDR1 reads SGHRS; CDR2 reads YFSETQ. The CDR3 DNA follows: TGCGCCAGCAGCTTGGCCTCCAGCGTTGGCCAAGAGACCCAGTACTTC. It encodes CASSLASSVGQETQYF. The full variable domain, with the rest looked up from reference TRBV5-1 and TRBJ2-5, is KAGVTQTPRYLIKTRGQQVTLSCSPISGHRSVSWYQQTPGQGLQFLFEYFSETQRNKGNFPGRFSGRQFSNSRSEMNVSTLELGDSALYLCASSLASSVGQETQYFGPGTRLLVL.

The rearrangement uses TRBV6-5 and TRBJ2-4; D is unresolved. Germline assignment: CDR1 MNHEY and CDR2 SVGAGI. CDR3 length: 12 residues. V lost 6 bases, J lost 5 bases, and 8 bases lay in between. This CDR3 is CASSGQENIQYF. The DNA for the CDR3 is TGTGCCAGCAGCGGCCAGGAAAACATTCAGTACTTC.

In nucleotides, the CDR3 is TGTGCCAGCAGCTTAGGTTTGCGTGGTGCGGAGACCCAGTACTTC. This codes for CASSLGLRGAETQYF. This sequence joins TRBV7-3 and TRBJ2-5; D remains unclear. The germline V gene encodes CDR1 SGHTA and CDR2 FQGTGA. The CDR3 extends over 15 amino acids. V dropped 2 bases and J dropped 5 bases, with 15 bases sitting between them.

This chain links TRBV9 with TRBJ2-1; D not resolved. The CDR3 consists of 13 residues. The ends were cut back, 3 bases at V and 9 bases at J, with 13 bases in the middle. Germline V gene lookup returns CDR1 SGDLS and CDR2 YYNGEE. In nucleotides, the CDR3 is TGTGCCAGCAGCGCAGGCATAACGGCTGAGCAGTTCTTC. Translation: CASSAGITAEQFF.

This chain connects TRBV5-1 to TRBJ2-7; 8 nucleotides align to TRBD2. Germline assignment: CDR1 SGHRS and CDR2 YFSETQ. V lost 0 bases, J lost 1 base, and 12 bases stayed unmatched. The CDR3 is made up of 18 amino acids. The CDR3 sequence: CASSLDAGGKDLSYEQYF. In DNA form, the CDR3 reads TGCGCCAGCAGCTTGGACGCGGGGGGCAAAGATTTATCCTACGAGCAGTACTTC. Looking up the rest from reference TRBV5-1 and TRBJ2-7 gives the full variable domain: KAGVTQTPRYLIKTRGQQVTLSCSPISGHRSVSWYQQTPGQGLQFLFEYFSETQRNKGNFPGRFSGRQFSNSRSEMNVSTLELGDSALYLCASSLDAGGKDLSYEQYFGPGTRLTVT.